The rows below give T cell receptor beta chains drawn from one sample of a study of T cells in localized non-small cell lung cancer. Using immunoSEQ multiplex PCR, the repertoire was profiled, and TCRdb retains in-frame clones only, with some absent. Of 20,000 to 25,000 clones in the sample, about 92% are singletons; the top ten hold approximately 14%. This specimen was peripheral blood, taken before any cancer treatment. The receptors shown here come from a man aged 40 to 70 with stage III squamous cell lung carcinoma. The CDR3 runs from the conserved cysteine through the conserved F or W. D genes are given only for firm matches. Size tells how often a clone was seen (once, few, many) or the class of an expanded clone, and some rows leave it out.

NA,NA,TRBV15,TRBJ1-5,TGTGCCACCAGCAGCTACGGGACTCGTAATCAGCCCCAGCATTTT,CATSSYGTRNQPQHF
NA,TRBD1,TRBV5-4,TRBJ1-2,TGTGCCAGCAGCGCGGGACAGTCTTCTAACTATGGCTACACCTTC,CASSAGQSSNYGYTF
NA,NA,TRBV27,TRBJ2-1,TGTGCCAGCAGTTTATGGGGGAATGAGCAGTTCTTC,CASSLWGNEQFF
NA,TRBD2,TRBV10-3,TRBJ2-7,TGTGCCATCAGTGAAGGGAGCGGGACCTACGAGCAGTACTTC,CAISEGSGTYEQYF
NA,TRBD1,TRBV28,TRBJ1-5,TGTGCCAGCAGTAAGGTCTCGGCAGGGGGTTGGTCCCAGCATTTT,CASSKVSAGGWSQHF
NA,TRBD1,TRBV19,TRBJ1-2,TGTGCCAGTAGTGCGGACAGGGGGACCGGCTACACCTTC,CASSADRGTGYTF
NA,NA,TRBV19,TRBJ1-5,TGTGCCAGTACCCAAAGGGCTACGGGATCCCCCCAGCATTTT,CASTQRATGSPQHF
NA,NA,TRBV5-8,TRBJ1-5,TGTGCCAGCCACAGGGCCCCCCAGCCCCAGCATTTT,CASHRAPQPQHF
NA,TRBD1,TRBV27,TRBJ1-2,TGTGCCAGCAGTCCTCTAACAGGGGGCGGTGGCTACACCTTC,CASSPLTGGGGYTF
few,NA,TRBV6-1,TRBJ1-5,TGTGCCATCAGTGAAGGAGGAAACGGGGTCGATCAGCCCCAGCATTTT,CAISEGGNGVDQPQHF
NA,NA,TRBV28,TRBJ1-5,TGTGCCAGCAGCCGCCGGTCCTTTTATAGCAATCAGCCCCAGCATTTT,CASSRRSFYSNQPQHF
NA,TRBD2,TRBV10-3,TRBJ2-2,TGTGCCACCGCGACTAGCGGTGCGAACACCGGGGAGCTGTTTTTT,CATATSGANTGELFF
once,NA,TRBV27,TRBJ1-2,TGTGCCAGCAGTTTTCAGGCAGGGCGACACTATGGCTACACCTTC,CASSFQAGRHYGYTF
NA,NA,TRBV5-1,TRBJ2-3,TGCGCCAGCAGCCTCTACACAGATACGCAGTATTTT,CASSLYTDTQYF
NA,NA,TRBV7-2,TRBJ2-5,TGTGCCAGCAGCTTAGGAGTCTCGGAGACCCAGTACTTC,CASSLGVSETQYF
NA,NA,TRBV2,TRBJ1-5,TGTGCCAGCAGCCTTTGGGGGGGGGACCAGCCCCAGCATTTT,CASSLWGGDQPQHF
NA,TRBD1,TRBV18,TRBJ1-3,TGTGCCAGCTCACCTGGACAGGGGGTCCTTGGAAACACCATATATTTT,CASSPGQGVLGNTIYF
NA,TRBD1,TRBV5-1,TRBJ1-2,TGCGCCAGCAGCGAGCGGACAGGGGGTAACTATGGCTACACCTTC,CASSERTGGNYGYTF
once,NA,TRBV7-2,TRBJ2-7,TGTGCCAGCAGCCCGGGATCAACCTACGAGCAGTACTTC,CASSPGSTYEQYF
NA,NA,TRBV29-1,TRBJ1-5,TGCAGCGTTGTTGGGGGAAGGGGTCAGCCCCAGCATTTT,CSVVGGRGQPQHF
NA,NA,TRBV18,TRBJ1-1,TGTGCCAGCTCCTCATCAAGGCAAGAGGGGCCGAGGACTGAAGCTTTCTTT,CASSSSRQEGPRTEAFF
NA,NA,TRBV6-4,TRBJ1-1,TGTGCCAGCAGCAGGACTGGAGGCACTGAAGCTTTCTTT,CASSRTGGTEAFF
NA,NA,TRBV11-2,TRBJ1-4,TGTGCCAGCCTCAGGGCTACTAATGAAAAACTGTTTTTT,CASLRATNEKLFF